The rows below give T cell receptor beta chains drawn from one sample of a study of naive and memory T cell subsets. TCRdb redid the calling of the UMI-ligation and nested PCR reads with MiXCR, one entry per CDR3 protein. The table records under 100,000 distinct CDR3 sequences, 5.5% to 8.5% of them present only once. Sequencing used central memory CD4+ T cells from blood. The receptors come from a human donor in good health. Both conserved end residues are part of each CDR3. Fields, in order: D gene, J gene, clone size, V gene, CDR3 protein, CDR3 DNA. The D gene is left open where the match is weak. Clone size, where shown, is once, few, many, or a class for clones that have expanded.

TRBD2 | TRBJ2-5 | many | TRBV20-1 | CSAPPTLGLAGVGETQYF | TGCAGTGCCCCTCCGACCCTTGGACTAGCGGGAGTTGGAGAGACCCAGTACTTC
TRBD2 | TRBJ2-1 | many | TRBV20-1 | CSARELTSGTNEQFF | TGCAGTGCTAGAGAGTTGACTAGCGGGACTAATGAGCAGTTCTTC
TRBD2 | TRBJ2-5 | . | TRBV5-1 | CASSYGSGGETQYF | TGCGCCAGCAGCTACGGGAGCGGGGGAGAGACCCAGTACTTC
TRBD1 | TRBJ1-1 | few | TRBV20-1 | CSATMGQSKAEAFF | TGCAGTGCGACAATGGGACAGTCGAAAGCTGAAGCTTTCTTT
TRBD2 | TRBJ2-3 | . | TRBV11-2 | CASRAGTSGADTQYF | TGTGCCAGCAGAGCCGGGACTAGCGGAGCAGATACGCAGTATTTT
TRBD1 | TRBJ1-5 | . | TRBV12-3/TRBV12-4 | CASSLGTGGNNQPQHF | TGTGCCAGCAGTTTGGGAACAGGGGGCAACAATCAGCCCCAGCATTTT
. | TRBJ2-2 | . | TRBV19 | CASSQGIYTGELFF | TGTGCCAGTAGTCAGGGAATTTACACCGGGGAGCTGTTTTTT
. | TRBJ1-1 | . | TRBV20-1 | CSAPLSGTTEAFF | TGCAGTGCCCCATTGTCAGGGACCACTGAAGCTTTCTTT
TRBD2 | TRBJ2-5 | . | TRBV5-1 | CASSLGGMDNPKTQYF | TGCGCCAGCAGCCTGGGGGGGATGGACAATCCCAAGACCCAGTACTTC
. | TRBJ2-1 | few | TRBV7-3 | CASSPRGGNEQFF | TGTGCCAGCAGCCCCAGGGGGGGAAATGAGCAGTTCTTC
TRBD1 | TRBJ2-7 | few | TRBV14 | CASSQVTGSYEQYF | TGTGCCAGCAGCCAAGTGACAGGGTCCTACGAGCAGTACTTC
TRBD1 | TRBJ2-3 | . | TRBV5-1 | CASSPQGAEAQYF | TGCGCCAGCAGCCCACAGGGGGCTGAAGCGCAGTATTTT
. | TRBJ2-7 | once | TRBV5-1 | CASTQGPSSYEQYF | TGCGCCAGCACTCAGGGCCCCAGCTCCTACGAGCAGTACTTC
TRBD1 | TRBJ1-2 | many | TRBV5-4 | CASSTGQGFQGYTF | TGTGCCAGCAGCACGGGACAGGGTTTTCAGGGCTACACCTTC
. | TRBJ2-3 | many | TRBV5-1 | CASSLGPRGGRTDTQYF | TGCGCCAGCAGCTTGGGGCCTCGCGGGGGCCGCACAGATACGCAGTATTTT
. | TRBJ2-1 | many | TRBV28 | CASVSRAAGSYNEQFF | TGTGCCAGCGTCTCACGGGCAGCCGGCTCCTACAATGAGCAGTTCTTC
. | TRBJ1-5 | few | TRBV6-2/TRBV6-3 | CATRPNENNQPQHF | TGTGCCACCCGGCCCAACGAGAACAATCAGCCCCAGCATTTT
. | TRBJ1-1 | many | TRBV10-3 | CAIMGGLNTEAFF | TGTGCCATCATGGGGGGTTTGAACACTGAAGCTTTCTTT
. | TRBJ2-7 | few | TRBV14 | CASSQVWDTPQYF | TGTGCCAGCAGCCAAGTTTGGGACACCCCGCAGTACTTC
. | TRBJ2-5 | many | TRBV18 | CASSPDLGETQYF | TGTGCCAGCTCACCAGATTTGGGAGAGACCCAGTACTTC
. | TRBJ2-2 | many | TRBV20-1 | CSARGAHSGELFF | TGCAGTGCCCGGGGGGCCCATTCCGGGGAGCTGTTTTTT
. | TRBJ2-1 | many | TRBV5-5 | CATQGLSYNEQFF | TGTGCCACACAGGGTCTCTCCTACAATGAGCAGTTCTTC
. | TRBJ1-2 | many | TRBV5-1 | CASSLNGAERF | TGCGCCAGCAGCCTAAACGGGGCGGAGAGATTC
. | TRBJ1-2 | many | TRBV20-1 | CSATDVRDYGYTF | TGCAGTGCTACGGACGTCAGGGACTATGGCTACACCTTC
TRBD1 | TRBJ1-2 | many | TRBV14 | CASSQLTGALSNYGYTF | TGTGCCAGCAGCCAATTGACAGGGGCCCTCTCTAACTATGGCTACACCTTC
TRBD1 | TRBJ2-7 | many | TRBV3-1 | CASSRTGEGYEQYF | TGTGCCAGCAGCCGGACAGGGGAAGGCTACGAGCAGTACTTC
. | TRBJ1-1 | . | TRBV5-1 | CASRGRLNTEAFF | TGCGCCAGCAGGGGTAGATTGAACACTGAAGCTTTCTTT
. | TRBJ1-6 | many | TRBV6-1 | CASSPGPYYSPLHF | TGTGCCAGCAGCCCCGGGCCCTACTATTCACCCCTCCACTTT